This entry is about one T cell receptor beta chain. The antigen is undetermined. Germline loops: CDR1 MGHDK, CDR2 SYGVNS. CDR3 length equals 15 residues. Then a second PCR, running about 7 to 11 cycles, was carried out with a sample-barcoded 5' primer and a J-beta primer mix. TCRdb re-called the 5' RACE reads with MiXCR, one entry per CDR3 protein. The sample shows about 620,000 distinct CDR3 sequences, approximately 52% of them seen only once. This specimen comes from a study of blood T cells in healthy people across ages. Findings and caveats of the study: Naive CD4+ cells and diversity were both higher in long-lived donors than in aged donors. Per million T cells, TCR beta diversity dropped roughly linearly as age increased.

J is TRBJ2-1 and V is TRBV25-1; D could derive from TRBD1 or TRBD2 (5 bases each). The J call could be wrong; TRBJ2-7 is a better fit for the DNA end. Source material: blood. The TCR originated in a woman older than 75 in good health. As DNA, the CDR3 is TGTGCCAGCAGTGAGGGACCGACCTCCTACAATGAGCAGTACTTC. This encodes CASSEGPTSYNEQYF.